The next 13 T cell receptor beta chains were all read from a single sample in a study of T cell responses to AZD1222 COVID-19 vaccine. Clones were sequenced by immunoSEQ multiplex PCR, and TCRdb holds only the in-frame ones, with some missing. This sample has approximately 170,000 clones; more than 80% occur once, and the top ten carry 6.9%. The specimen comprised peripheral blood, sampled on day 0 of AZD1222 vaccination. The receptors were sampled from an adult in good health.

The CDR3 is CASNPYAQGLQPQHF. Here the CDR3 DNA reads TGTGCCAGCAACCCTTATGCGCAGGGACTTCAGCCCCAGCATTTT. The rearrangement uses TRBV6-5 and TRBJ1-5; D is possibly TRBD1 (5 bases). Trimming removed 7 bases at V and 6 bases at J, with 19 bases between. The CDR3 is 15 amino acids. Germline V CDR1 and CDR2: MNHEY, SVGAGI.

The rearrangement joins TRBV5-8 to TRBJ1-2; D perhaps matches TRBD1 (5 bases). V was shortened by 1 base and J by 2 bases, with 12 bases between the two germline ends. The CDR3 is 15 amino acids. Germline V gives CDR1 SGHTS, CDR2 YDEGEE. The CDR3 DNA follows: TGTGCCAGCAGCTTGCTTCAGGGACCCAACTATGGCTACACCTTC. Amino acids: CASSLLQGPNYGYTF. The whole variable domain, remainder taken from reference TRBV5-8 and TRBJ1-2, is EAGVTQSPTHLIKTRGQQATLRCSPISGHTSVYWYQQALGLGLQFLLWYDEGEERNRGNFPPRFSGRQFPNYSSELNVNALELEDSALYLCASSLLQGPNYGYTFGSGTRLTVV.

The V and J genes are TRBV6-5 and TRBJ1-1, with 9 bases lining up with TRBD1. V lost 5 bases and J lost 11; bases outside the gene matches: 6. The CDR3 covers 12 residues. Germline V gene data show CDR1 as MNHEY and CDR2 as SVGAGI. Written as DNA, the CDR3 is TGTGCCAGCAGTCGGGACAGGGAGGACGCTTTCTTT. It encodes CASSRDREDAFF.

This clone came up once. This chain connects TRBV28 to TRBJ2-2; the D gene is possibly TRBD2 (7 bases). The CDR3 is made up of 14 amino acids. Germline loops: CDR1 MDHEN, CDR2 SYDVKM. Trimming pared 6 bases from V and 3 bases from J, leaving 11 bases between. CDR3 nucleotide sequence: TGTGCCAGCAGCCCGGGGGGCGACACCGGGGAGCTGTTTTTT. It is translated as CASSPGGDTGELFF.

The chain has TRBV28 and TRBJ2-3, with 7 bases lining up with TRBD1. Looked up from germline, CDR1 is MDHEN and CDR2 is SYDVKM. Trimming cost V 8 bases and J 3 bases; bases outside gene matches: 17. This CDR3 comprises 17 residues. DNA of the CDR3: TGTGCCAGCCCCCCCTTGAGGACAGGAATATCAACAGATACGCAGTATTTT. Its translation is CASPPLRTGISTDTQYF.

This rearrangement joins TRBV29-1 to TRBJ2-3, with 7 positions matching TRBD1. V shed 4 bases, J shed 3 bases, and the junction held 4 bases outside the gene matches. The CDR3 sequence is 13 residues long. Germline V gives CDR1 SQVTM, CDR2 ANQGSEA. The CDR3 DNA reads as TGCAGCGTTGGACAGGGACAAACAGATACGCAGTATTTT. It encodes CSVGQGQTDTQYF.

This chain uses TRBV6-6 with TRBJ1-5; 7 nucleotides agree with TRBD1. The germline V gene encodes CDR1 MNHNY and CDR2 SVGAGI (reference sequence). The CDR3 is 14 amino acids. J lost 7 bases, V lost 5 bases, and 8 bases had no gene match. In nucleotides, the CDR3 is TGTGCCAGCAGTCCCGACAGGGAGGGACAGCCCCAGCATTTT. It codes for CASSPDREGQPQHF.

CDR3 sequence: CASSKEEGGPLNEQFF. The CDR3 DNA sequence: TGTGCCAGCAGCAAAGAGGAGGGGGGGCCCCTCAATGAGCAGTTCTTC. The genes are TRBV21-1 and TRBJ2-1; no DNA check was done on the table's D call, TRBD2. TRBV21-1 is termed a pseudogene. This CDR3 contains 16 residues.

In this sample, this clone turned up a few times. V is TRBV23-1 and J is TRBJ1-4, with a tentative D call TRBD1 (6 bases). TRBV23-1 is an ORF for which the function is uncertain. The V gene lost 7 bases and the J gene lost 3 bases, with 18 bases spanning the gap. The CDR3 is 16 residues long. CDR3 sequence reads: CASTCQGSTPNEKLFF. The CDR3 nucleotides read TGCGCCAGCACGTGTCAGGGGAGTACGCCTAATGAAAAACTGTTTTTT.

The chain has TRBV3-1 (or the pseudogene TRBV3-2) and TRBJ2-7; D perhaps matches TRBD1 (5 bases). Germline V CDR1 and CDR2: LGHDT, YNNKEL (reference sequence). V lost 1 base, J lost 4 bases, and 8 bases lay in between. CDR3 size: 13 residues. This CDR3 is CASSQGRAYEQYF. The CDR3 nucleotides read TGTGCCAGCAGCCAAGGCAGGGCTTACGAGCAGTACTTC.

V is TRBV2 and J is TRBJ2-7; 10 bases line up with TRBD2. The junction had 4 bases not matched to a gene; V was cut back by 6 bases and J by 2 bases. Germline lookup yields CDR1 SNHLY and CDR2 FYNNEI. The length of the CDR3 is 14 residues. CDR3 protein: CASSGLAVPYEQYV. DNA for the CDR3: TGTGCCAGCAGCGGACTAGCGGTTCCCTACGAGCAGTACGTC.

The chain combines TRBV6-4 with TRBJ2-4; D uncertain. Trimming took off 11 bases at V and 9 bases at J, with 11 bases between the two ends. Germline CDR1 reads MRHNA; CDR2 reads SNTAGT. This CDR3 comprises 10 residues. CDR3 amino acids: CALRKGIQYF. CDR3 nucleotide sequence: TGTGCCCTACGAAAGGGCATTCAGTACTTC.

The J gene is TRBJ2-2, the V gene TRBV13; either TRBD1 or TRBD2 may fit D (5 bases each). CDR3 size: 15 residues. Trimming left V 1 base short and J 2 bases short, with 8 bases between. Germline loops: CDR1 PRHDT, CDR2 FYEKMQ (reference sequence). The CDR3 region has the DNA TGTGCCAGCAGCTTAGCTGGGGGTAACACCGGGGAGCTGTTTTTT. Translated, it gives CASSLAGGNTGELFF.